The clone carrying this TCR beta chain was found many times. The antigen is unknown. V gave up 1 base and J gave up 7 bases, with 10 bases separating them. Germline values: CDR1 SNHLY, CDR2 FYNNEI. The CDR3 is 13 residues long. This entry comes from a study of T cell repertoires in cytomegalovirus infection. Overall study context: Matching HLA type, along with CMV infection, was indicated by public TCR beta signatures.

TCRdb ran MiXCR on the reads and lists one entry per CDR3 protein. The table shows 230,000 or so distinct CDR3 sequences, with approximately 17% occurring only once. Study outcomes and limitations: The ex vivo response was dominated by HLA-C-restricted CMV-specific TCR beta clonotypes. Public TCR beta family frequency separated CMV-and-HLA carriers, including in an independent cohort.

This chain connects TRBV2 to TRBJ1-1; the D gene is possibly TRBD1 (5 bases). This receptor was identified in a human donor in good health (CMV status not recorded). Some clones in this sample may be carry-over from other donors' samples. Specimen: CD8+ T cells from PBMCs. The CDR3 DNA is TGTGCCAGCAGTGAAGGAGGACATCTTGAAGCTTTCTTT. Translation: CASSEGGHLEAFF.